A selection of T cell receptor beta chains follows, all from one sample in a study of shared clonotypes between healthy human individuals. Clones were sequenced by immunoSEQ multiplex PCR, and TCRdb holds only the in-frame ones, with some missing. The sample yields a few hundred thousand clones, roughly 70% seen once. The material sequenced was memory CD4+ T cells sorted from blood. The source of these receptors is a man in his thirties or forties in good health. Each CDR3 is given with its conserved first and last residue. Fields, in order: V gene, D gene, clone size, J gene, CDR3 DNA, CDR3 protein. D genes are given only for firm matches. Clone size, where shown, is once, few, many, or a class for clones that have expanded.

TRBV7-9,TRBD2,NA,TRBJ2-2,TGTGCCAGCTCAGAAAGACTAGCGGGAACCGGGGAGCTGTTTTTT,CASSERLAGTGELFF
TRBV5-5,NA,NA,TRBJ1-2,TGTGCCAGCAGCCTCGGACACAACGACAATGGCTACACCTTC,CASSLGHNDNGYTF
TRBV25-1,NA,NA,TRBJ1-1,TGTGCCAGCAGTGCGTCGGGTAGGATGAACACTGAAGCTTTCTTT,CASSASGRMNTEAFF
TRBV5-5,NA,NA,TRBJ2-2,TGTGCCAGCAGCTTGGGATCTAGTGTCGGGGAGCTGTTTTTT,CASSLGSSVGELFF
TRBV29-1,NA,many,TRBJ2-7,TGCAGCGTTGTCTTCGACAGAGGGTACTACGAGCAGTACTTC,CSVVFDRGYYEQYF
TRBV6-1,TRBD1,NA,TRBJ1-2,TGTGCCAGCAGCCCGGGACAGAGCTATGGCTACACCTTC,CASSPGQSYGYTF
TRBV11-2,NA,NA,TRBJ2-3,TGTGCCAGCAGCTTCCACGAGGGATCGAACCCAGATACGCAGTATTTT,CASSFHEGSNPDTQYF
TRBV7-9,TRBD1,few,TRBJ2-7,TGTGCCAGCAGCGCCCGGGACAGGGCGTACGAGCAGTACTTC,CASSARDRAYEQYF
TRBV5-6,NA,NA,TRBJ2-3,TGTGCCAGCAGCTTGGCTCGGAGGTTCGGGAGTGGCACAGATACGCAGTATTTT,CASSLARRFGSGTDTQYF
TRBV9,TRBD2,NA,TRBJ2-1,TGTGCCAGCAGCGGAGGGACTAGGGAGCAGTTCTTC,CASSGGTREQFF
TRBV6-6,TRBD1,NA,TRBJ2-7,TGTGCCAGCAGTTCTCCGGGACAGGGCCACGAGCAGTACTTC,CASSSPGQGHEQYF
TRBV4-3,TRBD2,NA,TRBJ2-2,TGCGCCAGCAGCCCACTAGCGGGAGTGAGCACCGGGGAGCTGTTTTTT,CASSPLAGVSTGELFF
TRBV19,TRBD1,NA,TRBJ1-1,TGTGCCAGTATACCTCCCGGACAGGGTTCTGTTGAAGCTTTCTTT,CASIPPGQGSVEAFF
TRBV2,NA,NA,TRBJ2-6,TGTGCCAGCAACGGGAACCCTGGGGCCAACGTCCTGACTTTC,CASNGNPGANVLTF
TRBV10-3,NA,once,TRBJ2-3,TGTGCCAACGGCCCCGCGGGTGATACGCAGTATTTT,CANGPAGDTQYF
TRBV28,TRBD1,NA,TRBJ1-1,TGTGCCAGCGCCACAGGGGGCGGATACACTGAAGCTTTCTTT,CASATGGGYTEAFF
TRBV5-1,TRBD2,NA,TRBJ2-7,TGCGCCAGCAGACCTAGCGGGAGTCTATACGAGCAGTACTTC,CASRPSGSLYEQYF
TRBV7-8,TRBD1,NA,TRBJ1-2,TGTGCCAGCAGCTTAATGGGGACAGGATTCTATGGCTACACCTTC,CASSLMGTGFYGYTF
TRBV7-9,NA,NA,TRBJ2-3,TGTGCCAGCAGCCAAACAGATACGCAGTATTTT,CASSQTDTQYF
TRBV6-6,NA,NA,TRBJ1-4,TGTGCCAGCAGTGTCCCGCTAAATGAAAAACTGTTTTTT,CASSVPLNEKLFF
TRBV2,TRBD2,NA,TRBJ2-1,TGTGCCAGCAACGGCGCTAGCGGGAGGGTCGATGAGCAGTTCTTC,CASNGASGRVDEQFF
TRBV14,NA,NA,TRBJ1-4,TGTGCCAGCAGTCCAAGGGGGGTCGGTGAAAAACTGTTTTTT,CASSPRGVGEKLFF
TRBV25-1,TRBD2,once,TRBJ2-4,TGTGCCAGCAGTGAATGGACGGGAGGAACCAAAAACATTCAGTACTTC,CASSEWTGGTKNIQYF
TRBV6-4,NA,NA,TRBJ1-1,TGTGCCAGCAGTTCCTCTGGAGGCTCGTACACTGAAGCTTTCTTT,CASSSSGGSYTEAFF
TRBV5-1,TRBD1,NA,TRBJ2-7,TGCGCCAGCAGCTTGGAATGGACAGGGGGCCAATACGAGCAGTACTTC,CASSLEWTGGQYEQYF
TRBV30,NA,once,TRBJ1-2,TGTGCCTGGGGTACGGGACATATATTCGGGGGCTACACCTTC,CAWGTGHIFGGYTF
TRBV4-3,NA,few,TRBJ2-4,TGCGCCAGCAGCCTTTCGAGCGGTGGTGGAAACATTCAGTACTTC,CASSLSSGGGNIQYF
TRBV5-3,NA,NA,TRBJ2-7,TGTGCCAGCAGCTTACCCACAAAGAGCTACGAGCAGTACTTC,CASSLPTKSYEQYF
TRBV5-4,NA,NA,TRBJ1-2,TGTGCCAGCAGCTCTAAGAATTTCCGGTATGGCTACACCTTC,CASSSKNFRYGYTF
TRBV7-3,NA,NA,TRBJ1-1,TGTGCCAGCAGCAAACAGGGGAACACTGAAGCTTTCTTT,CASSKQGNTEAFF
TRBV19,NA,NA,TRBJ2-2,TGTGCCAGTAGACCTACAGGGCGGGACGGGGAGCTGTTTTTT,CASRPTGRDGELFF
TRBV2,TRBD1,NA,TRBJ2-1,TGTGCCAGCAGTTGGACAGGGCAAGCTCCCAATGAGCAGTTCTTC,CASSWTGQAPNEQFF
TRBV27,TRBD1,NA,TRBJ2-7,TGTGCCAGCAGGAAGACAGGGAGCTACGAGCAGTACTTC,CASRKTGSYEQYF
TRBV6-5,NA,NA,TRBJ2-1,TGTGCCAGCAGTTACTCGGGGCCCCAAGCATACAATGAGCAGTTCTTC,CASSYSGPQAYNEQFF
TRBV6-9,TRBD2,NA,TRBJ2-3,TGTGCCAGCAGTTATTTGGGCGTTTATAGCGGGAGGGCGACAGATACGCAGTATTTT,CASSYLGVYSGRATDTQYF
TRBV23-1,NA,many,TRBJ1-2,TGCGCCAGAGACCTCAAAACGTGGGTGGACTATGGCTACACCTTC,CARDLKTWVDYGYTF
TRBV28,TRBD2,NA,TRBJ2-7,TGTGCCAGCAGTTATAGCGGGAGCTCCTACGAGCAGTACTTC,CASSYSGSSYEQYF
TRBV6-1,NA,NA,TRBJ1-5,TGTGCCAGCACCATTAGGGTGGGGCAGCCCCAGCATTTT,CASTIRVGQPQHF
TRBV19,NA,NA,TRBJ2-2,TGTGCCAGTCATAGCGGACGCGCGAACACCGGGGAGCTGTTTTTT,CASHSGRANTGELFF
TRBV5-1,TRBD2,NA,TRBJ2-2,TGCGCCAGCAGCTTGGAAGGCGGGGGGAACACCGGGGAGCTGTTTTTT,CASSLEGGGNTGELFF
TRBV7-9,NA,NA,TRBJ2-4,TGTGCCAGCAGCGTCCCGACAGGATTTCAGTACTTC,CASSVPTGFQYF
TRBV11-3,NA,NA,TRBJ1-3,TGTGCCAGCAGCTTATCAGGGAGAGAAGGAAACACCATATATTTT,CASSLSGREGNTIYF
TRBV4-2,NA,NA,TRBJ2-1,TGTGCCAGCAGCCTTTCTGGGACGGGGGACCCGGTCCGGGAGCAGTTCTTC,CASSLSGTGDPVREQFF
TRBV27,NA,NA,TRBJ2-1,TGTGCCACCCCAACCGTGGCTGTACAGCACAATGAGCAGTTCTTC,CATPTVAVQHNEQFF
TRBV7-9,TRBD1,once,TRBJ1-1,TGTGCCAGCAGCTCCAGGGGGACGAACACTGAAGCTTTCTTT,CASSSRGTNTEAFF
TRBV11-2,NA,NA,TRBJ1-1,TGTGCCAGCAGCTTAGAGTACGCGGACGCTTTCTTT,CASSLEYADAFF
TRBV6-1,TRBD2,NA,TRBJ2-3,TGTGCCAGCAGTGTTAGTAGCGGGAGCCCCACAGATACGCAGTATTTT,CASSVSSGSPTDTQYF